Listed below are T cell receptor beta chains from one sample, sequenced in a study of a mutant IDH1 vaccine in newly diagnosed glioma. Their antigen targets remain unknown. Repertoires were generated with immunoSEQ multiplex PCR, while TCRdb's copy carries only in-frame clones and drops some. The sample consists of some 60,000 clones, roughly four fifths of them appearing once. Sequencing was performed on PBMCs, taken from a glioma patient whose treatment included an IDH1 peptide vaccine. These receptor sequences come from a woman in her forties or fifties with glioma. Each CDR3 is given with its conserved first and last residue. The order of the fields is clone size, V gene, J gene, D gene, CDR3 protein, CDR3 DNA. The D gene is left open where the match is weak. A clone size is listed for some rows: how often the clone was seen (once, few, many), or a class if it is expanded.

>NA|TRBV7-9|TRBJ2-7|NA
CASSHQVSYEQYF
TGTGCCAGCAGTCACCAGGTCTCCTACGAGCAGTACTTC
>NA|TRBV7-3|TRBJ2-2|TRBD1
CASSFDRAGTGELFF
TGTGCCAGCAGTTTTGACAGGGCGGGCACCGGGGAGCTGTTTTTT
>once|TRBV27|TRBJ1-6|NA
CASSPPGRGGSPLHF
TGTGCCAGCAGCCCACCCGGGAGGGGAGGTTCACCCCTCCACTTT
>NA|TRBV1|TRBJ2-1|NA
CTSSQEGAGGRLSNEQFF
TGCACCAGCAGCCAAGAGGGGGCGGGGGGTAGGTTGAGCAATGAGCAGTTCTTC
>NA|TRBV15|TRBJ1-1|NA
CATSRDLGTEAFF
TGTGCCACCAGCAGAGATCTTGGCACTGAAGCTTTCTTT
>once|TRBV7-9|TRBJ1-2|TRBD1
CASSLKPRDRDLGYTF
TGTGCCAGCAGCTTAAAGCCCCGGGACAGGGACCTGGGCTACACCTTC
>NA|TRBV7-8|TRBJ2-7|NA
CASSLGGDGSYEQYF
TGTGCCAGCAGCTTAGGGGGGGACGGCTCCTACGAGCAGTACTTC
>NA|TRBV9|TRBJ1-1|NA
CASSPRGGRGAEAFF
TGTGCCAGCAGCCCCCGTGGGGGGCGGGGGGCTGAAGCTTTCTTT
>NA|TRBV27|TRBJ2-7|TRBD2
CASSAPGLAAEQYF
TGTGCCAGCAGTGCTCCGGGACTAGCCGCGGAGCAGTACTTC
>NA|TRBV5-1|TRBJ2-7|TRBD2
CASRFLSGGGTSLYEQYF
TGCGCCAGCAGATTTCTTAGTGGCGGGGGGACTAGTCTCTACGAGCAGTACTTC
>NA|TRBV10-1|TRBJ1-4|TRBD1
CASSEGQVEKLFF
TGCGCCAGCAGTGAGGGACAGGTCGAAAAACTGTTTTTT
>NA|TRBV25-1|TRBJ1-2|TRBD1
CASSGGEAGGAVYGYTF
TGTGCCAGCAGTGGAGGGGAGGCAGGGGGCGCTGTTTATGGCTACACCTTC
>NA|TRBV15|TRBJ1-1|NA
CATSSTMGGDTEAFF
TGTGCCACCAGCAGCACTATGGGGGGAGACACTGAAGCTTTCTTT
>few|TRBV11-3|TRBJ1-1|TRBD1
CASSQTGGAEAFF
TGTGCCAGCAGCCAGACAGGGGGAGCTGAAGCTTTCTTT
>NA|TRBV10-2|TRBJ2-4|NA
CASIGLPLAKNIQYF
TGCGCCAGCATTGGACTCCCACTAGCCAAAAACATTCAGTACTTC
>NA|TRBV6-7|TRBJ2-7|NA
CASRGFSYEQYF
TGTGCCAGCAGGGGATTTAGTTACGAGCAGTACTTC
>few|TRBV25-1|TRBJ2-7|TRBD1
CASSGRQGRENYEQYF
TGTGCCAGCAGTGGACGACAGGGGCGAGAAAACTACGAGCAGTACTTC
>NA|TRBV7-2|TRBJ2-5|NA
CASSLVKAETQYF
TGTGCCAGCAGCTTAGTAAAGGCGGAGACCCAGTACTTC
>NA|TRBV7-8|TRBJ1-5|TRBD1
CASTLGTGENQPQHF
TGTGCCAGCACCTTAGGGACAGGGGAAAATCAGCCCCAGCATTTT
>NA|TRBV28|TRBJ2-7|NA
CASSLPRYEQYF
TGTGCCAGCAGTTTACCTCGATACGAGCAGTACTTC
>once|TRBV5-1|TRBJ1-2|TRBD1
CASSSGGNYGYTF
TGCGCCAGCAGCTCAGGGGGCAACTATGGCTACACCTTC
>few|TRBV28|TRBJ1-1|NA
CASTNLNRVGMNTEAFF
TGTGCCAGCACCAATCTGAACAGGGTAGGCATGAACACTGAAGCTTTCTTT
>NA|TRBV4-2|TRBJ2-1|NA
CASSQDPGTRRNEQFF
TGTGCCAGCAGCCAAGATCCGGGGACACGGAGGAATGAGCAGTTCTTC
>NA|TRBV29-1|TRBJ2-3|TRBD1
CSANRGPSTDTQYF
TGCAGCGCAAACAGGGGGCCAAGCACAGATACGCAGTATTTT
>NA|TRBV5-6|TRBJ1-2|NA
CASSPRGGLYGYTF
TGTGCCAGCAGCCCGAGGGGGGGGCTCTATGGCTACACCTTC
>NA|TRBV7-2|TRBJ2-1|NA
CASSQSDGSEQFF
TGTGCCAGCAGCCAATCCGACGGGAGTGAGCAGTTCTTC
>NA|TRBV7-7|TRBJ2-5|TRBD2
CASSSGLVQETQYF
TGTGCCAGCAGCTCGGGACTAGTACAAGAGACCCAGTACTTC
>NA|TRBV6-1|TRBJ1-2|NA
CASSEVGRLEGYTF
TGTGCCAGCAGTGAAGTGGGTCGATTGGAGGGCTACACCTTC
>NA|TRBV5-1|TRBJ1-5|NA
CASSPTGSGAGPQHF
TGCGCCAGCAGCCCAACGGGGTCTGGGGCCGGGCCCCAGCATTTT
>NA|TRBV7-2|TRBJ2-7|NA
CASSLGPQREQYF
TGTGCCAGCAGCTTAGGACCCCAGCGGGAGCAGTACTTC
>NA|TRBV6-1|TRBJ2-2|NA
CATRVPGELFF
TGTGCCACCAGGGTTCCCGGGGAGCTGTTTTTT
>NA|TRBV11-2|TRBJ1-1|TRBD1
CASSPGTGMNTEAFF
TGTGCCAGCAGCCCAGGGACAGGGATGAACACTGAAGCTTTCTTT
>NA|TRBV6-1|TRBJ2-7|TRBD1
CASGGTGGKYEQYF
TGTGCCAGCGGTGGGACAGGGGGCAAGTACGAGCAGTACTTC
>NA|TRBV6-5|TRBJ1-1|NA
CASSYPGNTEAFF
TGTGCCAGCAGTTACCCAGGGAACACTGAAGCTTTCTTT
>NA|TRBV18|TRBJ2-2|NA
CASSPPQGTGELFF
TGTGCCAGCTCACCCCCACAGGGAACCGGGGAGCTGTTTTTT
>NA|TRBV5-1|TRBJ2-1|NA
CASSLAGFSYNEQFF
TGCGCCAGCAGCTTGGCAGGATTTTCCTACAATGAGCAGTTCTTC
>NA|TRBV9|TRBJ1-1|NA
CASSVDQNTEAFF
TGTGCCAGCAGCGTAGACCAGAACACTGAAGCTTTCTTT
>NA|TRBV19|TRBJ1-1|NA
CASSIEGRGEAFF
TGTGCCAGTAGTATAGAAGGAAGGGGTGAAGCTTTCTTT
>NA|TRBV2|TRBJ1-1|TRBD1
CASSQTGGLTEAFF
TGTGCCAGCAGTCAAACAGGGGGACTTACTGAAGCTTTCTTT
>NA|TRBV27|TRBJ2-5|NA
CASSLSPDGWEAQYF
TGTGCCAGCAGTTTATCCCCGGACGGATGGGAGGCCCAGTACTTC
>NA|TRBV5-4|TRBJ1-1|NA
CASGGANTEAFF
TGTGCCAGCGGGGGGGCGAACACTGAAGCTTTCTTT
>NA|TRBV2|TRBJ2-5|TRBD1
CASSATGEETQYF
TGTGCCAGCAGCGCCACAGGGGAAGAGACCCAGTACTTC
>NA|TRBV7-9|TRBJ2-1|NA
CASKQKSSYNEQFF
TGTGCCAGCAAACAGAAGAGCTCCTACAATGAGCAGTTCTTC
>NA|TRBV5-1|TRBJ1-6|NA
CASSLEQAVSSPLHF
TGCGCCAGCAGCTTGGAACAGGCCGTTAGTTCACCCCTCCACTTT
>NA|TRBV5-1|TRBJ2-1|NA
CASSYGQNYNEQFF
TGCGCCAGCAGCTACGGACAGAACTACAATGAGCAGTTCTTC
>NA|TRBV6-1|TRBJ1-1|TRBD1
CASRRQGVENTEAFF
TGTGCCAGCAGAAGACAGGGAGTGGAGAACACTGAAGCTTTCTTT
>NA|TRBV7-9|TRBJ1-5|NA
CASSLDEGGPQHF
TGTGCCAGCAGCTTAGATGAGGGAGGGCCCCAGCATTTT
>NA|TRBV2|TRBJ2-7|NA
CASSAGRVISQQYF
TGTGCCAGCAGTGCCGGTCGTGTGATATCCCAGCAGTACTTC
>NA|TRBV29-1|TRBJ1-1|NA
CSVSLRQALNTEAFF
TGCAGCGTCTCTCTGAGACAGGCCTTGAACACTGAAGCTTTCTTT
>NA|TRBV30|TRBJ1-6|NA
CAWSVNPNRAGYNSPLHF
TGTGCCTGGAGCGTAAACCCTAACCGTGCGGGTTATAATTCACCCCTCCACTTT
>NA|TRBV29-1|TRBJ2-7|NA
CSVPDPRASYEQYF
TGCAGCGTTCCTGACCCCCGGGCATCCTACGAGCAGTACTTC
>NA|TRBV2|TRBJ2-3|TRBD2
CASRGRLAGDPSTDTQYF
TGTGCCAGCAGGGGGAGACTAGCGGGGGATCCTAGCACAGATACGCAGTATTTT